The 2 T cell receptor beta chains below come from one sample, sequenced in a study of CD8 T cell repertoires and HIV-1 epitope variants. These receptors' antigens are unknown. Repertoires were generated with immunoSEQ multiplex PCR, while TCRdb's copy carries only in-frame clones and drops some. The sample shows roughly 2,500 clones, about 69% of them seen only once. The material sequenced was cultured CD8+ T cells derived from PBMCs. The receptors here all came from a male donor with HIV.

This clone showed up just once. V is TRBV4-1 and J is TRBJ1-1, with no clear D. Trimming removed 0 bases from V and 6 bases from J, with 14 bases in between. The length of the CDR3 is 15 residues. The germline V gene has CDR1 MGHRA and CDR2 YSYEKL. In nucleotides, the CDR3 is TGCGCCAGCAGCCAAGATAACAGTTTCCTCCCTGAAGCTTTCTTT. It codes for CASSQDNSFLPEAFF.

The gene calls are TRBV19 and TRBJ1-6; maybe TRBD1 (5 bases). The V end lost 3 bases, the J end lost 10 bases, and 10 bases lay between the germline ends. Germline CDR1 and CDR2: LNHDA and SQIVND (reference sequence). The CDR3 length is 13 residues. CDR3 nucleotides: TGTGCCAGTAGTATTGTGGGGCTGTCACCCCTCCACTTT. Translation gives CASSIVGLSPLHF.